Listed here are 2 T cell receptor beta chains from one sample, sequenced in a study of T cell responses to AZD1222 COVID-19 vaccine (dated by TCRdb to about 2021). The time point label, read with the paper, signifies: about 28 days (+/-7) after the second vaccine dose. The label giving this sample's treatment or condition can be read as: meningococcal conjugate vaccine given as trial control. The library was made by the immunoSEQ multiplex PCR assay. TCRdb obtained this table from immuneACCESS and retained in-frame rearrangements with V and J assigned. These tables miss some clones; where compared with another copy, unresolved V genes account for less than half of the shortfall, and the remainder is unexplained. The sample table shows about 64,000 clones, and about 90% are seen once. Jointly, the top ten make up over 5.5% of the sample. The input for sequencing was peripheral blood, taken 28 days after the second dose of the MenACWY control vaccine. These receptors all come from an adult who received the MenACWY meningococcal vaccine as a control.

The gene calls are TRBV19 and TRBJ1-5; tentative D call: TRBD1 (5 bases). This CDR3 is 14 amino acids long. Between the trimmed V and J ends, which lost 3 bases and 1 base, there was a span of 7 bases. Germline V gene data show CDR1 as LNHDA and CDR2 as SQIVND (reference sequence). The chain's CDR3 is CASSIWGSNQPQHF. The DNA of the CDR3 is TGTGCCAGTAGTATCTGGGGGAGCAATCAGCCCCAGCATTTT.

This rearrangement joins TRBV12-3 or TRBV12-4 to TRBJ1-5; D is uncertain. V gave up 1 base and J gave up 6 bases, with 7 bases separating them. There are 13 residues in the CDR3. CDR3 nucleotide sequence: TGTGCCAGCAGTTTAGTGTTGGGTCAGCCCCAGCATTTT. Translated, it gives CASSLVLGQPQHF.